This is a list of T cell receptor beta chains from one sample in a study of CD8 T cells in ankylosing spondylitis. TCRdb redid the calling of the 5' RACE reads with MiXCR, one entry per CDR3 protein. The table has a few hundred thousand distinct CDR3 sequences, less than 25% seen once. Sequences were obtained from blood, either unsorted or a sorted T cell fraction (not recorded which). Receptors originate from a female donor with ankylosing spondylitis or in good health (not recorded which). The CDR3 runs from the conserved cysteine through the conserved F or W. The order of the fields is CDR3 DNA, CDR3 protein, V gene, clone size, D gene, J gene. A D gene is named only where the DNA matches it firmly. Size values are once, few and many counts, or a class for expanded clones, and some rows have none.

TGCGCCAGCAGCCAAAGTTTGGGACAGCAGCCCCAGCATTTT	CASSQSLGQQPQHF	TRBV4-3	many	TRBD1	TRBJ1-5
TGTGCCAGCAGACCAGCTAGCTCCTACGAGCAGTACTTC	CASRPASSYEQYF	TRBV12-3/TRBV12-4	few	NA	TRBJ2-7
TGTGCCAGCAGCTTAGTCGGGGGGAGCTTCCAAGAGACCCAGTACTTC	CASSLVGGSFQETQYF	TRBV7-2	NA	TRBD2	TRBJ2-5
TGTGCCAGCAGTTCGAGCCTCGAGGCGACTGAAGCTTTCTTT	CASSSSLEATEAFF	TRBV6-5	few	NA	TRBJ1-1
TGTGCCACCAGTGGGAAGTACAGGGAACATGCTGAAGCTTTCTTT	CATSGKYREHAEAFF	TRBV24-1	few	NA	TRBJ1-1
TGTGCCAGCAGTTTTGACAGAAGCTTTTCACCCCTCCACTTT	CASSFDRSFSPLHF	TRBV27	NA	NA	TRBJ1-6
TGCAGCGTCCCAGGGGGACTAGCGGGAGGGCGAAACAATGAGCAGTTCTTC	CSVPGGLAGGRNNEQFF	TRBV29-1	NA	TRBD2	TRBJ2-1
TGCGCCAGCAGCTGGGATGCCGGGGAGCTGTTTTTT	CASSWDAGELFF	TRBV5-1	many	NA	TRBJ2-2
TGTGCCAGCAGTCGGGAGAGGAGAACCGGGGAGCTGTTTTTT	CASSRERRTGELFF	TRBV6-1	few	NA	TRBJ2-2
TGCGCCAGCAGCTTGATCGGGACTAGCGGTCCGGGGACCCAGTACTTC	CASSLIGTSGPGTQYF	TRBV5-1	NA	TRBD2	TRBJ2-5
TGCGCCAGCAGCCAAGGGCTGCCGGGGCTCTGGGACAATGAGCAGTTCTTC	CASSQGLPGLWDNEQFF	TRBV4-3	few	NA	TRBJ2-1
TGTGCCAGCAGTTACTCTTGGGGGGCCGTGGGCGAGCAGTACTTC	CASSYSWGAVGEQYF	TRBV6-5	NA	NA	TRBJ2-7
TGCAGTACGCAGGGGGGTTTATACAATGAGCAGTTCTTC	CSTQGGLYNEQFF	TRBV20-1	NA	NA	TRBJ2-1
TGTGCCAGCAGTTCCCTTGAGCGGGAGGGCTACGAGCAGTACTTC	CASSSLEREGYEQYF	TRBV6-6	NA	TRBD2	TRBJ2-7
TGTGCCAGCAGCCAAGAAGTCGAGCAGTACTTC	CASSQEVEQYF	TRBV3-1	NA	NA	TRBJ2-7
TGTGCCAGCAGCCCTTCCTGGACCGGGGAGCTGTTTTTT	CASSPSWTGELFF	TRBV12-3/TRBV12-4	NA	NA	TRBJ2-2
TGTGCTAGTGGGCGGGACACCGGGGAGCTGTTTTTT	CASGRDTGELFF	TRBV12-5	many	NA	TRBJ2-2
TGTGCCAGCAGCCCTCGGCGCATGAACACTGAAGCTTTCTTT	CASSPRRMNTEAFF	TRBV13	NA	NA	TRBJ1-1
TGCGCCAGCAGCACCGACCGAAGAGTAGCCAAAAACATTCAGTACTTC	CASSTDRRVAKNIQYF	TRBV5-1	NA	NA	TRBJ2-4
TGCAGCGTCGCCCCTTTAGCTGACACTGAAGCTTTCTTT	CSVAPLADTEAFF	TRBV29-1	many	NA	TRBJ1-1
TGTGCCAGCTCACCCACCCTCTTAGAAGAGAACATTCAGTACTTC	CASSPTLLEENIQYF	TRBV18	NA	NA	TRBJ2-4
TGTGCCAGCAGCCCAGGGGACAGTTTGGGAGATACGCAGTATTTT	CASSPGDSLGDTQYF	TRBV7-9	few	TRBD1	TRBJ2-3